The 8 T cell receptor beta chains in this list originate from one sample, sequenced in a study of blood T cell repertoires in COVID-19. Only in-frame clones appear in the TCRdb table, and some are missing; sequencing was by immunoSEQ multiplex PCR. The sample holds about 75,000 clones, 60% to 85% seen once. Sample: peripheral blood. Source of these receptors: a woman at least 80 years old with active or convalescent COVID-19.

The sample holds a few counts of this clone. The chain combines TRBV28 with TRBJ2-7, with D possibly TRBD2 on 6 matching bases. V was pared by 4 bases and J by 5 bases, with 15 bases between. Germline V gene data show CDR1 as MDHEN and CDR2 as SYDVKM. This CDR3 spans 14 amino acids. CDR3 region: CASSSSGQKHEQYF. The CDR3 DNA sequence: TGTGCCAGCAGTTCGAGCGGGCAGAAGCACGAGCAGTACTTC.

The rearrangement uses TRBV3-1 (or the pseudogene TRBV3-2) and TRBJ2-7; the match to TRBD2 covers 10 bases. Germline V CDR1 and CDR2: LGHDT, YNNKEL (reference sequence). V was pared by 4 bases and J by 3 bases, with 9 bases of the junction left unmatched. This CDR3 is built from 16 residues. The CDR3 nucleotides are TGTGCCAGCAGCCCAATTAAGCGGGAGGGTAGCTACGAGCAGTACTTC. Amino acid sequence: CASSPIKREGSYEQYF.

This rearrangement joins TRBV7-9 to TRBJ2-2, with 12 bases aligning to TRBD1. J gave up 1 base and V 5 bases, and 5 bases lay outside the gene matches. This CDR3 is 17 amino acids long. CDR1 is SEHNR, CDR2 FQNEAQ, per germline (reference sequence). CDR3 sequence reads: CASSPRDRGQNTGELFF. The DNA of the CDR3 is TGTGCCAGCAGCCCTCGGGACAGGGGGCAGAACACCGGGGAGCTGTTTTTT.

This clone was seen a single time. The chain has TRBV29-1 and TRBJ1-2, with D hard to call. V lost 6 bases to trimming and J lost 5 bases, with 16 bases between them. CDR1 and CDR2 (germline): SQVTM, ANQGSEA. This CDR3 has 13 amino acids. This CDR3 reads CSVRAGGMYGYTF. In nucleotides, the CDR3 is TGCAGCGTGCGGGCGGGAGGCATGTATGGCTACACCTTC.

The V and J genes are TRBV4-3 and TRBJ1-5, with a possible D match to TRBD1 (6 bases). The V and J ends lost 4 bases and 5 bases respectively, with 18 bases between them. Germline CDR1 is LGHNA and CDR2 is YSLEER. This CDR3 has 16 residues. As DNA, the CDR3 is TGCGCCAGCAGCCTGGAGTTCGGACAGTACGATCAGCCCCAGCATTTT. This encodes CASSLEFGQYDQPQHF.

The rearrangement uses TRBV28 and TRBJ2-1; D possibly corresponds to TRBD2 (6 bases). CDR3 length: 15 amino acids. The germline CDR1 and CDR2 sequences are MDHEN and SYDVKM. Trimming took 2 bases from V and 7 from J, leaving 15 bases between them. The CDR3 loop reads CASSLSSDYFNEQFF. In DNA, the CDR3 is TGTGCCAGCAGTTTAAGTTCGGACTACTTTAATGAGCAGTTCTTC.

This clone was picked up a small number of times. CDR3 DNA: TGCGCCAGCAGCAAAACAGGGGCGAGGGACACTGAAGCTTTCTTT. It yields the protein CASSKTGARDTEAFF. The chain is built from TRBV5-1 and TRBJ1-1, with 7 bases aligning to TRBD1. CDR1 and CDR2 (germline): SGHRS, YFSETQ. V trimming: 4 bases; J trimming: 3 bases; junction bases outside the gene matches: 9. The CDR3 covers 15 residues.

The V gene is TRBV6-4, the J gene TRBJ2-3; tentative D call: TRBD2 (6 bases). V was clipped by 5 bases and J by 2 bases, with 14 bases between them. The V gene's germline CDR1 is MRHNA and CDR2 SNTAGT. The CDR3 length is 15 residues. The CDR3: CASSSKPGDTDTQYF. In DNA form, the CDR3 reads TGTGCCAGCAGTTCAAAACCGGGGGACACAGATACGCAGTATTTT.